This T cell receptor beta chain was sequenced during a study of shared clonotypes between healthy human individuals. Turning to the study itself: The plates for each donor numbered three CD4 naive, three CD4 memory, two CD8 naive and one CD8 memory.

An assay was performed, and its level was deep. TCRdb keeps only in-frame clones here, not all; method: immunoSEQ multiplex PCR. Found here are 2.5 million or so clones, more than 80% of them singletons; the top ten hold 0.14%. Trimming cost V 0 bases and J 4 bases, with 7 bases left between them. Germline V gene data show CDR1 as SGHNT and CDR2 as YYREEE (reference sequence). The CDR3 contains 13 residues. The donors were all Caucasian adults (living in Nashville, Tennessee). Sequencing was done on a sample of naive CD4+ T cells sorted from blood. This sample's subset: CD45RA+ positively selected. V usage is TRBV5-4 and J usage is TRBJ1-1; D unclear. The TCR was taken from a man younger than 35 in good health. The chain's CDR3 is CASSLGAVTEAFF. As DNA, the CDR3 is TGTGCCAGCAGCTTGGGGGCGGTCACTGAAGCTTTCTTT.